This is a list of T cell receptor beta chains from one sample in a study of spatial heterogeneity in lung cancer. TCRdb called the 5' RACE reads again in MiXCR, with one record for every CDR3 protein. Counted here are around 44,000 distinct CDR3 sequences, 8% to 11% occurring once; the ten biggest clones make up under 20%. The input for sequencing was PBMCs, taken at follow-up. The receptor set was obtained from a female donor with early-stage non-small cell lung cancer. Each CDR3 is given with its conserved first and last residue. The order of the fields is clone size, V gene, D gene, J gene, CDR3 DNA, CDR3 protein. D genes are given only for firm matches. Rows may omit the clone size; those that give it use once, few, many or a size class.

clone size: NA
V gene: TRBV20-1
D gene: NA
J gene: TRBJ2-1
CDR3 DNA: TGCAGTGCTAGAGAGGGGGTTCGGGCTGGGTTCTTC
CDR3 protein: CSAREGVRAGFF

clone size: medium-sized
V gene: TRBV5-1
D gene: NA
J gene: TRBJ2-7
CDR3 DNA: TGCGCCAGCAGCTGGGCCCCGACAGGAAACTACGAGCAGTACTTC
CDR3 protein: CASSWAPTGNYEQYF

clone size: many
V gene: TRBV12-3/TRBV12-4
D gene: NA
J gene: TRBJ1-2
CDR3 DNA: TGTGCCAGCAGCGGCGGCCTCAGGTTTGGCTACACCTTC
CDR3 protein: CASSGGLRFGYTF

clone size: many
V gene: TRBV28
D gene: NA
J gene: TRBJ2-3
CDR3 DNA: TGTGCCAGCAGCCCCTTAGTGGTGCCCCGGGAAGATACGCAGTATTTT
CDR3 protein: CASSPLVVPREDTQYF

clone size: NA
V gene: TRBV9
D gene: NA
J gene: TRBJ2-7
CDR3 DNA: TGTGCCAGCAGCGTTCGGGGTGGCTGGGAGCAGTACTTC
CDR3 protein: CASSVRGGWEQYF

clone size: few
V gene: TRBV29-1
D gene: NA
J gene: TRBJ2-7
CDR3 DNA: TGCAGCGTTGAGGACAGTTCCTACGAGCAGTACTTC
CDR3 protein: CSVEDSSYEQYF

clone size: NA
V gene: TRBV6-2/TRBV6-3
D gene: TRBD2
J gene: TRBJ2-3
CDR3 DNA: TGTGCCAGCAGTCGGAGTAGCGGGGGGGCGTCTGTGGATACGCAGTATTTT
CDR3 protein: CASSRSSGGASVDTQYF

clone size: NA
V gene: TRBV3-1
D gene: NA
J gene: TRBJ2-5
CDR3 DNA: TGTGCCAGCAGCCAAGTCCCAGGACCCCTCAGGGAGACCCAGTACTTC
CDR3 protein: CASSQVPGPLRETQYF

clone size: many
V gene: TRBV14
D gene: NA
J gene: TRBJ1-1
CDR3 DNA: TGTGCCAGCAGCCAAACCAGGGCTCCTGAAGCTTTCTTT
CDR3 protein: CASSQTRAPEAFF

clone size: many
V gene: TRBV20-1
D gene: NA
J gene: TRBJ2-6
CDR3 DNA: TGCAGTGCTAGAGTGGGGGGCTCTGGGGCCAACGTCCTGACTTTC
CDR3 protein: CSARVGGSGANVLTF

clone size: NA
V gene: TRBV25-1
D gene: TRBD1
J gene: TRBJ1-1
CDR3 DNA: TGTGCCAGCATTGGGACAGGGCGGAACACTGAAGCTTTCTTT
CDR3 protein: CASIGTGRNTEAFF

clone size: many
V gene: TRBV9
D gene: NA
J gene: TRBJ2-7
CDR3 DNA: TGTGCCAGCAGCGTAGTCCCTCCGGTTCACTACGAGCAGTACTTC
CDR3 protein: CASSVVPPVHYEQYF

clone size: many
V gene: TRBV7-3
D gene: TRBD1
J gene: TRBJ1-2
CDR3 DNA: TGTGCCAGCAGCTTCGTGGGACACAGGGGATCCGATGGCTACACCTTC
CDR3 protein: CASSFVGHRGSDGYTF

clone size: many
V gene: TRBV7-3
D gene: NA
J gene: TRBJ2-5
CDR3 DNA: TGTGCCAGCAGCTTACAGGGCTCTACCGGGGAGACCCAGTACTTC
CDR3 protein: CASSLQGSTGETQYF

clone size: few
V gene: TRBV20-1
D gene: TRBD2
J gene: TRBJ2-3
CDR3 DNA: TGCAGTGCCACGGGACTAGCGGCAACCTCTAGCACAGATACGCAGTATTTT
CDR3 protein: CSATGLAATSSTDTQYF

clone size: many
V gene: TRBV7-2
D gene: TRBD1
J gene: TRBJ1-2
CDR3 DNA: TGTGCCAGCAGCCGGACAGGAGGGCAGGGGGTCTATGGCTACACCTTC
CDR3 protein: CASSRTGGQGVYGYTF

clone size: NA
V gene: TRBV12-3/TRBV12-4
D gene: TRBD1
J gene: TRBJ1-1
CDR3 DNA: TGTGCCAGCAGACCTACAGGGGCCGCCTTTAACACTGAAGCTTTCTTT
CDR3 protein: CASRPTGAAFNTEAFF

clone size: few
V gene: TRBV7-2
D gene: NA
J gene: TRBJ1-3
CDR3 DNA: TGTGCCAGCAGCTTAGTTGCGGGAAGATTCTCTGGAAACACCATATATTTT
CDR3 protein: CASSLVAGRFSGNTIYF

clone size: NA
V gene: TRBV7-7
D gene: NA
J gene: TRBJ2-7
CDR3 DNA: TGTGCCAGCAGCTTAGAGGCAGGGTCCTACGAGCAGTACTTC
CDR3 protein: CASSLEAGSYEQYF

clone size: few
V gene: TRBV9
D gene: NA
J gene: TRBJ2-5
CDR3 DNA: TGTGCCAGCAGCACTACCCCTTCCCAAGAGACCCAGTACTTC
CDR3 protein: CASSTTPSQETQYF

clone size: many
V gene: TRBV20-1
D gene: TRBD1
J gene: TRBJ1-5
CDR3 DNA: TGCAGTACCTCCGGGACAGGGTCGGCCGGGGATTCGCCCCAGCATTTT
CDR3 protein: CSTSGTGSAGDSPQHF

clone size: NA
V gene: TRBV24-1
D gene: NA
J gene: TRBJ2-5
CDR3 DNA: TGTGCCACCAGTGATTTTGGCGGACAAGAGACCCAGTACTTC
CDR3 protein: CATSDFGGQETQYF

clone size: many
V gene: TRBV7-2
D gene: TRBD2
J gene: TRBJ2-5
CDR3 DNA: TGTGCCAGCATCCTCGGGACTAGCGGACAAGAGACCCAGTACTTC
CDR3 protein: CASILGTSGQETQYF

clone size: few
V gene: TRBV7-3
D gene: NA
J gene: TRBJ2-7
CDR3 DNA: TGTGCCAGCAGCTTAAGGGCGGGGGCCACCTACGAGCAGTACTTC
CDR3 protein: CASSLRAGATYEQYF

clone size: many
V gene: TRBV20-1
D gene: NA
J gene: TRBJ2-1
CDR3 DNA: TGCAGTGCTAGCAGAGGGTTTGGTTCCTTGGGCAATGAGCAGTTCTTC
CDR3 protein: CSASRGFGSLGNEQFF

clone size: NA
V gene: TRBV2
D gene: NA
J gene: TRBJ1-2
CDR3 DNA: TGTGCCAGCACCCCCAGGGGAGAGAGAAATGGTGGCTACACCTTC
CDR3 protein: CASTPRGERNGGYTF

clone size: NA
V gene: TRBV7-2
D gene: NA
J gene: TRBJ2-1
CDR3 DNA: TGTGCCAGCAGCCAAAACCCGGGAAACTACCATGAGCAGTTCTTC
CDR3 protein: CASSQNPGNYHEQFF

clone size: few
V gene: TRBV7-9
D gene: NA
J gene: TRBJ1-2
CDR3 DNA: TGTGCCAGTAGGCCCGGCCACTCTAACTATGGCTACACCTTC
CDR3 protein: CASRPGHSNYGYTF

clone size: once
V gene: TRBV20-1
D gene: NA
J gene: TRBJ1-2
CDR3 DNA: TGCAGTGCTAGAGGGGCCCTCGGGGGCGCATATGGCTACACCTTC
CDR3 protein: CSARGALGGAYGYTF

clone size: few
V gene: TRBV2
D gene: NA
J gene: TRBJ2-5
CDR3 DNA: TGTGCCAGCACCCCTAGCGCAAGAGAGACCCAGTACTTC
CDR3 protein: CASTPSARETQYF

clone size: few
V gene: TRBV6-1
D gene: NA
J gene: TRBJ1-1
CDR3 DNA: TGTGCCAGCAGTCCTTTAGGAGGGAACACTGAAGCTTTCTTT
CDR3 protein: CASSPLGGNTEAFF

clone size: NA
V gene: TRBV5-1
D gene: NA
J gene: TRBJ2-6
CDR3 DNA: TGCGCCAGCAGCCAGACGACCTCTGGGGCCAACGTCCTGACTTTC
CDR3 protein: CASSQTTSGANVLTF

clone size: many
V gene: TRBV3-1
D gene: NA
J gene: TRBJ2-3
CDR3 DNA: TGTGCCAGCAGCCAGGGGCAGACAGGTCGTGGGTATTTT
CDR3 protein: CASSQGQTGRGYF

clone size: few
V gene: TRBV5-8
D gene: NA
J gene: TRBJ2-7
CDR3 DNA: TGTGCCAGCAGCGGATCCTACGAGCAGTACTTC
CDR3 protein: CASSGSYEQYF

clone size: many
V gene: TRBV10-3
D gene: NA
J gene: TRBJ2-2
CDR3 DNA: TGTGCCATCAGTGAGTCAAGGGACGGGGAGCTGTTTTTT
CDR3 protein: CAISESRDGELFF

clone size: NA
V gene: TRBV19
D gene: NA
J gene: TRBJ2-7
CDR3 DNA: TGTGCCAGTAGTATAATCCAGGGGGGGAACGAGCAGTACTTC
CDR3 protein: CASSIIQGGNEQYF

clone size: many
V gene: TRBV7-2
D gene: NA
J gene: TRBJ1-2
CDR3 DNA: TGTGCCAGCAGTTTACGGGGTTTGGACTATGGCTACACCTTC
CDR3 protein: CASSLRGLDYGYTF

clone size: few
V gene: TRBV29-1
D gene: NA
J gene: TRBJ2-5
CDR3 DNA: TGCAGCGTCACCGGACCCCGCGACCAGTACTTC
CDR3 protein: CSVTGPRDQYF

clone size: NA
V gene: TRBV5-1
D gene: NA
J gene: TRBJ2-7
CDR3 DNA: TGCGCCAGCAGCCTGACTGGGGGACTCTCCTACGAGCAGTACTTC
CDR3 protein: CASSLTGGLSYEQYF

clone size: NA
V gene: TRBV7-8
D gene: NA
J gene: TRBJ2-7
CDR3 DNA: TGTGCCAGCAGCTTTGAGGGACTGAGCACCTACGAGCAGTACTTC
CDR3 protein: CASSFEGLSTYEQYF

clone size: NA
V gene: TRBV11-2
D gene: NA
J gene: TRBJ2-3
CDR3 DNA: TGTGCCAGCAGCTTTACCTCTAGCACAGATACGCAGTATTTT
CDR3 protein: CASSFTSSTDTQYF